The next 2 T cell receptor beta chains were all read from a single sample in a study of glioma-infiltrating T cells after dendritic cell vaccination. TCRdb's table, derived via immunoSEQ multiplex PCR, lists solely in-frame clones and lacks some. This sample has 85,000 to 100,000 clones, with around 85% found just once. Time point meaning: after dendritic cell vaccination, including at tumor progression/relapse. The sequencing used blood, collected after dendritic cell vaccination. The receptors come from a human donor with glioblastoma.

The J gene is TRBJ2-7, the V gene TRBV2; 11 bases agree with TRBD1. The CDR3 runs to 14 residues. Germline CDR1 SNHLY, CDR2 FYNNEI. The V gene end was trimmed by 6 bases and the J gene end by 3 bases; junction bases not matched to a gene: 4. CDR3 coding DNA: TGTGCCAGCAGGGGGACAGGGGGGAACTACGAGCAGTACTTC. This encodes CASRGTGGNYEQYF.

This clone has more than one count but fewer than ten. The chain uses TRBV6-5 and TRBJ1-1; D gene ambiguous. Germline assignment: CDR1 MNHEY and CDR2 SVGAGI. The CDR3 totals 13 residues. V was pared by 4 bases and J by 0 bases, with 6 bases between. The CDR3 loop reads CASSFQMNTEAFF. CDR3 nucleotide sequence: TGTGCCAGCAGTTTTCAGATGAACACTGAAGCTTTCTTT.